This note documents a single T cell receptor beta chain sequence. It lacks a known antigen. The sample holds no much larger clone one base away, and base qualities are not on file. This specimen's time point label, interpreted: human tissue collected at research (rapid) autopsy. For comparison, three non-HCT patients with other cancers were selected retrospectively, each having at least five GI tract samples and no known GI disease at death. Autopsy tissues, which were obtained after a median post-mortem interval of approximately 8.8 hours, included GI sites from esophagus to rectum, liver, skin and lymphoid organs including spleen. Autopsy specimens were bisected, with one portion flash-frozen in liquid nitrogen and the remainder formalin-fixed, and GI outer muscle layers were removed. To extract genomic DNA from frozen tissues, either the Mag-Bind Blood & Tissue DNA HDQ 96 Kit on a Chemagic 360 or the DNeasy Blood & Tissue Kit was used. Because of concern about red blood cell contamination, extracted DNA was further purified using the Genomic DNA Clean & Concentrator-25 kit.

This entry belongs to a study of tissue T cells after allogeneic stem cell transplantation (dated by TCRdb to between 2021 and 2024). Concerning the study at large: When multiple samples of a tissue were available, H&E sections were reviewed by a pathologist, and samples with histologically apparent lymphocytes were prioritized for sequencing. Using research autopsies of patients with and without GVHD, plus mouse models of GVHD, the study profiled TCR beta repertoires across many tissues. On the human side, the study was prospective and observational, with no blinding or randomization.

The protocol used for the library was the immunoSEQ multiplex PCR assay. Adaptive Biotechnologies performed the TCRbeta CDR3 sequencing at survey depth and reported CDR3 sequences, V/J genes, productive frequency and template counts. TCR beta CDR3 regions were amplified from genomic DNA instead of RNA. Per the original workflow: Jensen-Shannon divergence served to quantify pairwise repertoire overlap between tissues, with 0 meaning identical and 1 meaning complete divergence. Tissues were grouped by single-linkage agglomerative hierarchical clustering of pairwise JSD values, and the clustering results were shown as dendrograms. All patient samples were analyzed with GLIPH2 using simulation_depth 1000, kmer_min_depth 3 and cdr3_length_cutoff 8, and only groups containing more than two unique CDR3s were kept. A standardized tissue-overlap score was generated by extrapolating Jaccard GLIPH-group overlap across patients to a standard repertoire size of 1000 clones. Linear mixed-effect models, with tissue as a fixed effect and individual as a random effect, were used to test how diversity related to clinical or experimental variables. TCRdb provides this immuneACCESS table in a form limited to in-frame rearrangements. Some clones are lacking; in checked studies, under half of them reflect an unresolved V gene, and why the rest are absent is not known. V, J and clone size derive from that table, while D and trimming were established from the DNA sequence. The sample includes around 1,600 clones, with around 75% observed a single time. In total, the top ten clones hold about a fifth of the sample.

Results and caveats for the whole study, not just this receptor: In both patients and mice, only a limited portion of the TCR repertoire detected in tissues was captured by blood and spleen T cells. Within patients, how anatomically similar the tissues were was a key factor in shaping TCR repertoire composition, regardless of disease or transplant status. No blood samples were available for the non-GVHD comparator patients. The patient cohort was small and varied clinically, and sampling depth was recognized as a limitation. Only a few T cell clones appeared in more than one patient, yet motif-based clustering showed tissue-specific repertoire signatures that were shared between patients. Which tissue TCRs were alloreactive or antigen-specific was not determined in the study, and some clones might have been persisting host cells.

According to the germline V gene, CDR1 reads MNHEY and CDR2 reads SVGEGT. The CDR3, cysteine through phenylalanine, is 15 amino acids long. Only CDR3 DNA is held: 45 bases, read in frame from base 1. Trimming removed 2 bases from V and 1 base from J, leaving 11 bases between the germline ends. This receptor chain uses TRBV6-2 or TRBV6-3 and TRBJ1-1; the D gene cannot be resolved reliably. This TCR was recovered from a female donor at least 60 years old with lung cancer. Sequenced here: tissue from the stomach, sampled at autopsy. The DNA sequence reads TGTGCCAGCAGTTACGCAAGGCCTCGGAACACTGAAGCTTTCTTT. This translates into CASSYARPRNTEAFF.